Listed here is a single TCR beta chain. What it binds is unknown. Profiled with immunoSEQ multiplex PCR; TCRdb holds only in-frame clones, not every one. The sample yields roughly 15,000 clones, roughly 85% seen once. After autologous stem cell transplantation all patients relapsed, and prior brentuximab vedotin exposure differed between cohorts. Relapsed/refractory classical Hodgkin lymphoma patients had complete, partial or progressive responses. This record belongs to a study of PD-1 blockade in classical Hodgkin lymphoma. Whole-study results and caveats: Reported findings placed baseline TCR diversity lower in newly diagnosed patients (compared with healthy donors). Whoever responded completely had baseline diversity much like that seen in newly diagnosed patients.

The CDR3 totals 13 residues. Germline V gene lookup returns CDR1 LNHDA and CDR2 SQIVND (reference sequence). J gave up 3 bases and V 7 bases, and 4 bases lay outside the gene matches. The clonotype originates from a human donor with classical Hodgkin lymphoma. The input for sequencing was peripheral blood mononuclear cells (PBMCs), taken at baseline. The chain employs TRBV19 and TRBJ1-2, with 8 bases fitting TRBD1. The CDR3 loop is CASTTGVDYGYTF. For the CDR3, the DNA is TGTGCCAGTACGACAGGGGTTGACTATGGCTACACCTTC.